This T cell receptor (beta chain) was obtained from a study of early T cells in non-severe SARS-CoV-2 infection. About the study: The authors sequenced bulk RNA from unsorted whole blood, leaving chains unpaired. General study points: Reliance on VDJdb matching favored anti-spike CD8 responses; private and CD4 specificities were missed.

Worth noting for this clonotype: The antigen is undetermined.

The CDR3 spans 16 residues. The ends were cut back, 3 bases at V and 4 bases at J, with 18 bases in the middle. From germline, CDR1 is LGHNA and CDR2 YSLEER. The TCR library protocol attached unique molecular identifiers to the individual cDNA molecules. TCRdb called the 5' RACE reads again in MiXCR, with one record for every CDR3 protein. The table has 50,000 or so distinct CDR3 sequences, around 7.5% seen once. The TCR was taken from an adult who was a healthcare worker with PCR-confirmed SARS-CoV-2 infection or an uninfected control (not recorded which). Sequenced: whole blood. J is TRBJ2-5 and V is TRBV4-3; the D gene is possibly TRBD2 (6 bases). CDR3 sequence reads: CASSQGSGWRGETQYF. For the CDR3, the DNA is TGCGCCAGCAGCCAGGGATCAGGGTGGCGGGGAGAGACCCAGTACTTC.